This TCR beta chain derives from a study of shared clonotypes between healthy human individuals. Study-level results: Clonotype sharing levels among donors were expected to vary with sequencing depth. Generally, estimated richness proved larger in naive subsets than it did in memory subsets.

About this clone: Antigen unknown.

Assay used: immunoSEQ multiplex PCR; TCRdb lists only in-frame clones, some missing. The table has fewer than 850,000 clones, 60% to 80% seen once. The CDR3 contains 15 residues. Germline-derived CDR1 and CDR2 are MNHNY and SVGAGI (reference sequence). Trimming cost V 8 bases and J 2 bases, with 16 bases left between them. This clonotype was sampled from a woman aged 25 to 39 in good health. This chain links TRBV6-6 with TRBJ1-5; TRBD1 might be the D (6 bases). Specimen: memory CD4+ T cells sorted from blood. Subset specified: CD45RA-negative fraction. The CDR3 DNA follows: TGTGCCAGCCGGGACACCCTTTTGGGCAATCAGCCCCAGCATTTT. This codes for CASRDTLLGNQPQHF.